These 16 T cell receptor beta chains were all obtained from the same sample, sequenced in a study of CD8 T cells in Susac syndrome. Reverse transcription of roughly 0.45 to 1 ug RNA was performed with random hexamers. In TCRdb, the immunoSEQ multiplex PCR reads were re-called with MiXCR into one record per CDR3 protein. The sample has under 85,000 distinct CDR3 sequences; approximately 94% are singletons. The specimen sequenced was CD8+ T cells from PBMCs. These TCRs come from a human donor with multiple sclerosis.

The rearrangement uses TRBV12-3 or TRBV12-4 and TRBJ1-6, with a tentative D call TRBD1 (5 bases). CDR3 length: 15 residues. Trimming stripped 5 bases from V and 10 bases from J, with 18 bases between. The CDR3 bases are TGTGCCAGCAGTCCGGGGGAGGGAGGCGGGTCACCCCTCCACTTT. It is translated as CASSPGEGGGSPLHF.

The CDR3 DNA follows: TGTGCCAGCAGTTTAGAGTCGGGCCGGTATAATTCACCCCTCCACTTT. Translation: CASSLESGRYNSPLHF. This chain connects TRBV28 to TRBJ1-6; D not certain. The V end lost 2 bases, the J end lost 4 bases, and 12 bases lay between the germline ends. This CDR3 is built from 16 residues. CDR1 MDHEN and CDR2 SYDVKM come from the germline V gene. The whole variable domain, remainder taken from reference TRBV28 and TRBJ1-6, is DVKVTQSSRYLVKRTGEKVFLECVQDMDHENMFWYRQDPGLGLRLIYFSYDVKMKEKGDIPEGYSVSREKKERFSLILESASTNQTSMYLCASSLESGRYNSPLHFGNGTRLTVT.

The V and J genes are TRBV24-1 and TRBJ1-1; no clear D. From germline, CDR1 is KGHDR and CDR2 SFDVKD. The ends were cut back, 4 bases at V and 3 bases at J, with 8 bases in the middle. The CDR3 has 13 amino acids. CDR3 protein: CATSDSIDTEAFF. CDR3 bases: TGTGCCACCAGTGACTCGATCGACACTGAAGCTTTCTTT.

Only a few counts were recorded for this clonotype. V is TRBV29-1 and J is TRBJ2-7; no reliable D call. V was shortened by 0 bases and J by 7 bases, with 10 bases between the two germline ends. The CDR3 spans 12 residues. Germline CDR1 and CDR2: SQVTM and ANQGSEA. CDR3 loop: CSVEDSTAEQYF. DNA for the CDR3: TGCAGCGTTGAAGATTCAACGGCGGAGCAGTACTTC.

In nucleotides, the CDR3 is TGCAGTGCTAGATGGGGGGACACTGAAGCTTTCTTT. Its protein product is CSARWGDTEAFF. The J gene is TRBJ1-1, the V gene TRBV20-1, with a tentative D call TRBD1 (5 bases). Per the germline V gene, CDR1 is DFQATT and CDR2 is SNEGSKA (reference sequence). This CDR3 region has 12 residues. Trimming took 2 bases from V and 3 from J, leaving 7 bases between them.

The chain couples TRBV30 to TRBJ2-3; a weak D match, TRBD2 (6 bases). The CDR3 has 15 amino acids. Germline V gene lookup returns CDR1 GTSNPN and CDR2 SVGIG (reference sequence). Trimming removed 1 base at V and 2 bases at J, with 13 bases between. CDR3 region: CAWSGLGSDTDTQYF. The DNA for the CDR3 is TGTGCCTGGAGTGGACTAGGGTCAGACACAGATACGCAGTATTTT.

The V gene is TRBV13, the J gene TRBJ1-5; no firm D call. CDR1 and CDR2 from the germline V gene are PRHDT and FYEKMQ (reference sequence). This CDR3 region has 14 residues. V dropped 6 bases and J dropped 3 bases, with 12 bases sitting between them. For the CDR3, the DNA is TGTGCCAGCAGTGAGAGACGACTCAATCAGCCCCAGCATTTT. Protein: CASSERRLNQPQHF.

This clonotype has a single count. The J gene is TRBJ2-7, the V gene TRBV5-6; TRBD2 might be the D (5 bases). The CDR3 has 17 residues. With 5 bases removed from V and 0 bases from J, the gap between germline ends came to 21 bases. Per the germline V gene, CDR1 is SGHDT and CDR2 is YYEEEE. CDR3 coding DNA: TGTGCCAGCAGTTTTGATAGGGATGGAGGTTTCTCCTACGAGCAGTACTTC. This translates into CASSFDRDGGFSYEQYF.

V is TRBV15 and J is TRBJ2-2, with 7 bases identical to TRBD1. The germline V gene encodes CDR1 LNHNV and CDR2 YYDKDF (reference sequence). The CDR3 is 17 residues long. V lost 2 bases and J lost 5; bases outside the gene matches: 11. CDR3 nucleotides: TGTGCCACCAGCAGACCACCAGGGACAGTGTCTACCGGGGAGCTGTTTTTT. Its protein is CATSRPPGTVSTGELFF.

The J gene is TRBJ2-7, the V gene TRBV4-1, with no clear D. V lost 0 bases, J lost 2 bases, and 11 bases lay in between. The CDR3 length is 15 residues. Germline V CDR1 and CDR2: MGHRA, YSYEKL. The CDR3, as DNA: TGCGCCAGCAGCCAAGAACTAAGGCCTACCTACGAGCAGTACTTC. Protein sequence: CASSQELRPTYEQYF.

The CDR3 loop reads CASRADGEQFF. The CDR3 DNA is TGTGCCAGCAGAGCCGATGGTGAGCAGTTCTTC. V gene TRBV9 combines with J gene TRBJ2-1, with D hard to call. The V gene's germline CDR1 is SGDLS and CDR2 YYNGEE. Trimming shortened V by 5 bases and J by 9 bases, and 9 bases separated the two germline ends. This CDR3 contains 11 residues.

The chain combines TRBV6-1 with TRBJ2-3; 12 bases map to TRBD2. Germline V lookup: CDR1 MNHNS, CDR2 SASEGT. The CDR3 length is 16 residues. Trimming cost V 4 bases and J 1 base; bases outside gene matches: 3. DNA of the CDR3: TGTGCCAGCAGTGCGACTAGCGGGAGTGGCACAGATACGCAGTATTTT. It specifies CASSATSGSGTDTQYF.

The chain combines TRBV14 with TRBJ2-3; D is uncertain. The CDR3 has 15 residues. Trimming stripped 1 base from V and 0 bases from J, with 8 bases between. Germline lookup yields CDR1 SGHDN and CDR2 FVKESK. The CDR3 sequence: CASSQGPDSTDTQYF. The CDR3 DNA sequence: TGTGCCAGCAGCCAAGGCCCGGACAGCACAGATACGCAGTATTTT.

The chain joins TRBV6-6 to TRBJ1-2; 8 bases agree with TRBD1. From germline, CDR1 is MNHNY and CDR2 SVGAGI (reference sequence). This CDR3 comprises 13 residues. V shed 4 bases and J 5 bases; nucleotides not matched to a gene: 3. As DNA, the CDR3 is TGTGCCAGCAGTTCAGGGGGCACATATGGCTACACCTTC. It codes for CASSSGGTYGYTF.

The chain is built from TRBV12-5 and TRBJ2-1; either TRBD1 or TRBD2 may fit D (5 bases each). CDR3 size: 15 residues. The V gene's germline CDR1 is LGHNT and CDR2 FRNRAP. V was pared by 7 bases and J by 4 bases, with 17 bases between. The CDR3 loop reads CASAPGPGPYNEQFF. The DNA of the CDR3 is TGTGCTAGTGCCCCGGGGCCGGGACCATACAATGAGCAGTTCTTC.

J is TRBJ2-1 and V is TRBV29-1, with a possible D match to TRBD2 (5 bases). V was cut by 4 bases and J by 0 bases, with 7 bases left in between. The CDR3 is 13 residues long. Germline assignment: CDR1 SQVTM and CDR2 ANQGSEA. The CDR3 spells CSVAGLSYNEQFF. The CDR3 DNA follows: TGCAGCGTTGCAGGACTCTCCTACAATGAGCAGTTCTTC.